This TCR beta chain emerged from a study of blood T cell repertoires in COVID-19. Trimming took off 7 bases at V and 0 bases at J, with 13 bases between the two ends. The CDR3 length is 13 residues. CDR1 is SQVTM, CDR2 ANQGSEA, per germline. Profiling relied on immunoSEQ multiplex PCR, and the TCRdb table lists in-frame clones only, not all of them. The table has roughly 360,000 clones, 81% seen once. V gene TRBV29-1 combines with J gene TRBJ2-7; D is undetermined. Material: peripheral blood. The receptor was derived from a human donor with acute or convalescent COVID-19. The donor label of this sample is uncertain. In DNA, the CDR3 is TGCAGCGCAAGAGATACTAACTCCTACGAGCAGTACTTC. Translated: CSARDTNSYEQYF.